The 25 T cell receptor beta chains below were found in one sample sequenced in a study of blood T cell repertoires in COVID-19. Libraries were prepared by immunoSEQ multiplex PCR; TCRdb keeps only in-frame clonotypes and omits some of them. The repertoire has 390,000 or so clones, more than 80% of them found once; the top ten carry about 1%. Sequencing input: PBMCs or T cells enriched from blood (not recorded which). The origin of the receptors is a man aged 18 to 29 who had recovered from COVID-19.

The V and J genes are TRBV4-1 and TRBJ2-3; 12 bases map to TRBD2. In germline, CDR1 is MGHRA, CDR2 YSYEKL. Losses at the gene ends were 4 bases for V and 2 bases for J; bases not matched to a gene: 4. The CDR3 is 16 residues long. CDR3 sequence reads: CASSLRLAGDTDTQYF. CDR3 DNA sequence: TGCGCCAGCAGCCTCCGACTAGCGGGGGACACAGATACGCAGTATTTT.

This clone was recorded only once. One end of the junction is discordant with germline, which a read error may explain. The chain is built from TRBV7-8 and TRBJ2-5, with D unclear. CDR1 SGHVS and CDR2 FQNEAQ come from the germline V gene. The CDR3 sequence is 12 residues long. The CDR3 DNA is TGTGCCAGCAGCCCCCGACAAGTGACCCAGTACTTC. It codes for CASSPRQVTQYF.

This clone showed up just a few times. The gene calls are TRBV7-9 and TRBJ2-5; 7 bases match TRBD1. The J segment lost 2 bases and the V segment lost 3 bases, leaving 15 bases of the junction unmatched. In germline, CDR1 is SEHNR, CDR2 FQNEAQ (reference sequence). This CDR3 spans 18 amino acids. CDR3 DNA sequence: TGTGCCAGCAGCTTTCCCAGGGGGTCTGGAATTGGGCAAGAGACCCAGTACTTC. Translating gives CASSFPRGSGIGQETQYF.

The rearrangement links TRBV28 to TRBJ2-7; 13 nucleotides match TRBD2. V lost 5 bases and J lost 3; bases outside the gene matches: 7. Germline V gene sequence: CDR1 MDHEN, CDR2 SYDVKM. The CDR3 runs 16 residues. The CDR3 sequence is CASSLPGTSGIYEQYF. The CDR3 DNA follows: TGTGCCAGCAGTCTCCCCGGGACTAGCGGGATCTACGAGCAGTACTTC. The whole variable domain, filled in from reference TRBV28 and TRBJ2-7, reads DVKVTQSSRYLVKRTGEKVFLECVQDMDHENMFWYRQDPGLGLRLIYFSYDVKMKEKGDIPEGYSVSREKKERFSLILESASTNQTSMYLCASSLPGTSGIYEQYFGPGTRLTVT.

This clone was seen just once. The chain is built from TRBV5-1 and TRBJ2-3; the D is unclear. Germline V CDR1 and CDR2: SGHRS, YFSETQ. The CDR3 extends over 11 amino acids. V lost 6 bases and J 2 bases, leaving 4 bases between the germline ends. The CDR3 sequence is CASTDTDTQYF. CDR3 bases: TGCGCCAGCACAGACACAGATACGCAGTATTTT.

The V call is TRBV15, the J call TRBJ2-7; D remains unclear. Germline V gives CDR1 LNHNV, CDR2 YYDKDF (reference sequence). Trimming removed 3 bases at V and 3 bases at J, with 12 bases between. The CDR3 covers 14 residues. The CDR3 spells CATSSLGPDYEQYF. CDR3 sequence (DNA): TGTGCCACCAGCAGTCTGGGCCCCGACTACGAGCAGTACTTC.

The count of this clone is one. The rearrangement links TRBV19 to TRBJ2-1; 9 bases fit TRBD2. The CDR3 totals 19 residues. Trimming at V came to 2 bases and at J to 3 bases, leaving 14 bases not matched to a gene. Germline V gene sequence: CDR1 LNHDA, CDR2 SQIVND (reference sequence). CDR3 in amino acids: CASSIRRPLGGGDYNEQFF. The DNA for the CDR3 is TGTGCCAGTAGTATAAGGCGGCCCCTGGGCGGGGGGGACTACAATGAGCAGTTCTTC. Full variable domain (missing parts from reference TRBV19 and TRBJ2-1): DGGITQSPKYLFRKEGQNVTLSCEQNLNHDAMYWYRQDPGQGLRLIYYSQIVNDFQKGDIAEGYSVSREKKESFPLTVTSAQKNPTAFYLCASSIRRPLGGGDYNEQFFGPGTRLTVL.

The rearrangement uses TRBV5-1 and TRBJ1-2; D gene unclear. This CDR3 comprises 13 residues. From germline, CDR1 is SGHRS and CDR2 YFSETQ. Trimming removed 2 bases at V and 3 bases at J, with 8 bases between. CDR3 loop: CASSLPGDYGYTF. The CDR3 bases are TGCGCCAGCAGCTTACCCGGGGACTATGGCTACACCTTC.

Only a few counts were recorded for this clone. V and J are TRBV2 and TRBJ1-5; possible D gene TRBD1, 5 bases. Germline loops: CDR1 SNHLY, CDR2 FYNNEI. The CDR3 sequence is 16 residues long. Trimming removed 6 bases from V and 0 bases from J, with 15 bases in between. CDR3 bases: TGTGCCAGCAGGGAGGGGACCGTTTATAGCAATCAGCCCCAGCATTTT. This codes for CASREGTVYSNQPQHF.

The chain carries TRBV5-1 and TRBJ2-1, with D hard to call. V gave up 4 bases and J gave up 4 bases, with 9 bases separating them. The length of the CDR3 is 13 residues. The germline gives CDR1 SGHRS, CDR2 YFSETQ. In DNA form, the CDR3 reads TGCGCCAGCAGCCCGGTAGCTTACAATGAGCAGTTCTTC. Protein product: CASSPVAYNEQFF.

The J gene is TRBJ2-7, the V gene TRBV5-1, with 14 bases fitting TRBD2. In germline, CDR1 is SGHRS, CDR2 YFSETQ. The junction had 9 bases not matched to a gene; V was cut back by 3 bases and J by 10 bases. This CDR3 is built from 15 residues. CDR3 bases: TGCGCCAGCAGCTCGGGACTAGCGGGAGTCGAAGATCAGTACTTC. It encodes CASSSGLAGVEDQYF.

This chain links TRBV5-4 with TRBJ2-3; 10 nucleotides line up with TRBD2. Germline lookup yields CDR1 SGHNT and CDR2 YYREEE (reference sequence). This CDR3 comprises 16 residues. V lost 2 bases, J lost 4 bases, and 7 bases stayed unmatched. This CDR3 reads CASSLPIAGGADTQYF. In nucleotides, the CDR3 is TGTGCCAGCAGCTTACCCATAGCGGGAGGAGCAGATACGCAGTATTTT.

This clone was found a few times. This rearrangement joins TRBV29-1 to TRBJ2-1, with D possibly matching TRBD2 (6 bases). The CDR3 totals 13 residues. Germline V gives CDR1 SQVTM, CDR2 ANQGSEA. Trimming took 2 bases from V and 8 from J, leaving 13 bases between them. This CDR3 is CSVEPKGGDEQFF. The CDR3 DNA is TGCAGCGTTGAACCTAAGGGAGGCGATGAGCAGTTCTTC.

This chain connects TRBV5-1 to TRBJ1-3; D perhaps matches TRBD1 (5 bases). The length of the CDR3 is 16 residues. The germline V gene encodes CDR1 SGHRS and CDR2 YFSETQ. The germline V and J ends were trimmed by 1 base and 3 bases, with 14 bases remaining between them. The CDR3 region has the DNA TGCGCCAGCAGCTTGCAGGGCACACTCCTTGGAAACACCATATATTTT. Protein product: CASSLQGTLLGNTIYF.

The chain is built from TRBV4-3 and TRBJ1-5; D uncertain. This CDR3 region has 15 residues. CDR1 LGHNA and CDR2 YSLEER come from the germline V gene. Between the trimmed V and J ends, which lost 4 bases and 2 bases, there was a span of 12 bases. CDR3 nucleotides: TGCGCCAGCAGCCCTTTTCGACATGGCAATCAGCCCCAGCATTTT. Translated: CASSPFRHGNQPQHF.

The chain recombines TRBV4-1 with TRBJ1-2, with D unresolved. V lost 0 bases to trimming and J lost 0 bases, with 11 bases between them. Per the germline V gene, CDR1 is MGHRA and CDR2 is YSYEKL. CDR3 size: 16 residues. The CDR3 region is CASSQESLLANYGYTF. CDR3 DNA sequence: TGCGCCAGCAGCCAAGAGTCTCTCCTAGCTAACTATGGCTACACCTTC.

This clone was seen only once. The CDR3 here is CASSVGLYNEQFF. CDR3 DNA: TGTGCCAGCAGCGTCGGACTGTACAATGAGCAGTTCTTC. The rearrangement uses TRBV2 and TRBJ2-1; tentative D call: TRBD2 (5 bases). This CDR3 has 13 amino acids. V was cut by 6 bases and J by 4 bases, with 10 bases left in between. Germline CDR1 reads SNHLY; CDR2 reads FYNNEI.

This chain joins TRBV9 and TRBJ1-1; no definite D call. The germline V gene encodes CDR1 SGDLS and CDR2 YYNGEE. Trimming took 0 bases from V and 8 from J, leaving 11 bases between them. The CDR3 runs to 13 residues. The CDR3 here is CASSVDWRAEAFF. DNA of the CDR3: TGTGCCAGCAGCGTAGATTGGAGGGCGGAAGCTTTCTTT.

This chain links TRBV11-2 with TRBJ1-1; D not certain. CDR1 is SGHAT, CDR2 FQNNGV, per germline. The CDR3 runs to 15 residues. The V end lost 1 base, the J end lost 5 bases, and 14 bases lay between the germline ends. Here the CDR3 DNA reads TGTGCCAGCAGCTTAGGGCAGGCCATCTGGACTGAAGCTTTCTTT. Translating it yields CASSLGQAIWTEAFF.

The rearrangement joins TRBV28 to TRBJ1-5, with D maybe TRBD1 (6 bases). Trimming shortened V by 6 bases and J by 7 bases, and 10 bases separated the two germline ends. The CDR3 is 12 residues long. Germline CDR1 and CDR2: MDHEN and SYDVKM. CDR3 region: CASRPQGQPQHF. CDR3 coding DNA: TGTGCCAGCAGGCCACAGGGCCAGCCCCAGCATTTT.

The V and J genes are TRBV19 and TRBJ1-6; D uncertain. This CDR3 is built from 19 residues. In germline, CDR1 is LNHDA, CDR2 SQIVND (reference sequence). Trimming removed 3 bases from V and 4 bases from J, with 22 bases in between. The CDR3 loop reads CASSISARGTKGYNSPLHF. CDR3 in DNA: TGTGCCAGTAGTATCAGCGCGCGGGGAACGAAGGGTTATAATTCACCCCTCCACTTT. Variable domain in full (rest from reference TRBV19 and TRBJ1-6): DGGITQSPKYLFRKEGQNVTLSCEQNLNHDAMYWYRQDPGQGLRLIYYSQIVNDFQKGDIAEGYSVSREKKESFPLTVTSAQKNPTAFYLCASSISARGTKGYNSPLHFGNGTRLTVT.

This clone has a handful of counts. Here the CDR3 DNA reads TGTGCCAGCTCCCCTGCAGGGGGTTTGAACACTGAAGCTTTCTTT. As protein: CASSPAGGLNTEAFF. The gene calls are TRBV18 and TRBJ1-1; TRBD1 matches at 7 bases. The CDR3 loop spans 15 amino acids. Germline V CDR1 and CDR2: KGHSH, LQKENI. With 6 bases clipped from V and 0 bases from J, the junction kept 7 bases outside the gene matches.

DNA of the CDR3: TGTGCCAGCAGCCCGCCGGGACTCCCCAACGGTGAGCAGTTCTTC. Protein product: CASSPPGLPNGEQFF. J is TRBJ2-1 and V is TRBV7-2; D is possibly TRBD2 (6 bases). The CDR3 totals 15 residues. The V gene lost 5 bases and the J gene lost 9 bases, with 20 bases spanning the gap. Germline loops: CDR1 SGHTA, CDR2 FQGNSA.

The chain uses TRBV5-1 and TRBJ2-7; 9 positions agree with TRBD1. The length of the CDR3 is 16 residues. Germline trimming cut 3 bases from V and 2 bases from J; bases unmatched to any gene: 9. The germline gives CDR1 SGHRS, CDR2 YFSETQ. CDR3 DNA: TGCGCCAGCAGCTATGGAGGGGGACAGGGAACCTACGAGCAGTACTTC. It is translated as CASSYGGGQGTYEQYF. The full variable domain, rest sourced from reference TRBV5-1 and TRBJ2-7, is KAGVTQTPRYLIKTRGQQVTLSCSPISGHRSVSWYQQTPGQGLQFLFEYFSETQRNKGNFPGRFSGRQFSNSRSEMNVSTLELGDSALYLCASSYGGGQGTYEQYFGPGTRLTVT.

The chain combines TRBV7-8 with TRBJ1-4, with TRBD1 matching 8 bases. In germline, CDR1 is SGHVS, CDR2 FQNEAQ. The trim removed 5 bases at V and 7 bases at J, leaving 18 bases unmatched. This CDR3 comprises 18 residues. DNA of the CDR3: TGTGCCAGCAGCCGCGAAGGACAGGGCGGGGTTTGGGTTGAAAAACTGTTTTTT. Its protein is CASSREGQGGVWVEKLFF.